Following are 20 T cell receptor beta chains from one sample sequenced in a study of cytotoxic CD8 clonotypes in ibrutinib-treated CLL. Some clones are missing from TCRdb's copy, which holds only in-frame ones; the method was immunoSEQ multiplex PCR. This sample carries approximately 300,000 clones, approximately 80% of them seen once, and the ten largest clones take about 6.3%. The sample in question was PBMCs, obtained before ibrutinib treatment. Receptors were obtained from a human donor with chronic lymphocytic leukemia.

The CDR3: CASSFTTGRTFF. The DNA of the CDR3 is TGTGCCAGCAGCTTTACGACAGGGCGGACTTTCTTT. The chain carries TRBV5-6 and TRBJ1-1; 7 nucleotides align to TRBD1. The CDR3 has 12 amino acids. V dropped 2 bases and J dropped 12; count of bases not matched to a gene: 7. Germline CDR1 and CDR2: SGHDT and YYEEEE.

This clone was detected only once. The CDR3 sequence is CASRLLADGFLFF. CDR3 DNA: TGTGCCAGCAGGTTGTTAGCGGACGGCTTTTTGTTCTTC. The chain carries TRBV5-4 and TRBJ2-1; the D gene is possibly TRBD2 (6 bases). The CDR3 extends over 13 amino acids. Per germline, CDR1 SGHNT and CDR2 YYREEE (reference sequence). V dropped 5 bases and J dropped 15 bases, with 21 bases sitting between them.

V is TRBV5-1 and J is TRBJ2-5; no clear D. The length of the CDR3 is 14 residues. Between the trimmed V and J ends, which lost 1 base and 1 base, there was a span of 8 bases. Germline CDR1 reads SGHRS; CDR2 reads YFSETQ. The CDR3 loop reads CASSLSVTQETQYF. In DNA, the CDR3 is TGCGCCAGCAGCTTGTCGGTTACCCAAGAGACCCAGTACTTC.

The chain links TRBV27 to TRBJ1-4; TRBD1 might be the D (5 bases). This CDR3 spans 15 amino acids. The V end was cut by 3 bases, the J end by 0 bases, with 8 bases between. Per the germline V gene, CDR1 is MNHEY and CDR2 is SMNVEV (reference sequence). As DNA, the CDR3 is TGTGCCAGCAGTTTGCGACAGACAACTAATGAAAAACTGTTTTTT. As protein: CASSLRQTTNEKLFF.

The chain combines TRBV15 with TRBJ2-1, with TRBD2 matching 11 bases. The germline gives CDR1 LNHNV, CDR2 YYDKDF (reference sequence). The ends lost 2 bases at V and 6 bases at J; junction bases unmatched: 9. CDR3 length: 17 amino acids. The CDR3 sequence: CATSRWGIAGGRNEQFF. The CDR3 region has the DNA TGTGCCACCAGCAGATGGGGGATAGCGGGAGGGCGCAATGAGCAGTTCTTC.

The chain links TRBV11-1 to TRBJ2-5; no firm D call. The DNA end lines up better with TRBJ2-7; the J call may be wrong. The V gene's germline CDR1 is SGHAT and CDR2 FQDESV (reference sequence). The CDR3 length is 12 residues. This CDR3 is CASSLFSYEQYF. In nucleotides, the CDR3 is TGTGCCAGCAGCTTATTTTCCTACGAGCAGTACTTC.

The V call is TRBV4-1, the J call TRBJ1-1; D is unresolved. CDR1 is MGHRA, CDR2 YSYEKL, per germline. The V end lost 0 bases, the J end lost 3 bases, and 20 bases lay between the germline ends. This CDR3 contains 18 residues. CDR3 nucleotide sequence: TGCGCCAGCAGCCAAGAGGTGATCAGGCGCGTGGGCGACACTGAAGCTTTCTTT. This translates into CASSQEVIRRVGDTEAFF.

This clone showed up just once. The V and J genes are TRBV19 and TRBJ2-2; no clear D gene. The CDR3 runs 14 residues. Germline V gene lookup returns CDR1 LNHDA and CDR2 SQIVND (reference sequence). Trimming cost V 4 bases and J 6 bases, with 12 bases left between them. This CDR3 reads CASSTERPPGELFF. CDR3 nucleotide sequence: TGTGCCAGTAGTACCGAAAGGCCCCCCGGGGAGCTGTTTTTT.

The rearrangement joins TRBV7-6 to TRBJ2-7, with 7 bases lining up with TRBD2. V gave up 1 base and J gave up 0 bases; unmatched junction bases: 3. The germline gives CDR1 SGHVS, CDR2 FNYEAQ. The CDR3 is 15 residues long. CDR3 in amino acids: CASSLVGGSSYEQYF. DNA for the CDR3: TGTGCCAGCAGCTTAGTCGGGGGGAGCTCCTACGAGCAGTACTTC.

The sample holds one count of this clone. The chain carries TRBV28 and TRBJ2-1; TRBD2 matches 11 bases. This CDR3 spans 15 amino acids. Per the germline V gene, CDR1 is MDHEN and CDR2 is SYDVKM. Trimming removed 6 bases from V and 6 bases from J; junction bases left unmatched: 7. The CDR3 sequence: CASSLGLAGGNEQFF. CDR3 DNA: TGTGCCAGCAGCCTCGGGCTAGCGGGAGGCAATGAGCAGTTCTTC.

This chain joins TRBV5-1 and TRBJ2-2, with D maybe TRBD2 (5 bases). This CDR3 has 15 residues. V was cut by 4 bases and J by 0 bases, with 10 bases left in between. From germline, CDR1 is SGHRS and CDR2 YFSETQ. The CDR3 coding sequence is TGCGCCAGCAGCGCGGACTCCCCGAACACCGGGGAGCTGTTTTTT. Protein sequence: CASSADSPNTGELFF.

Only one count was recorded for this clone. This chain connects TRBV4-3 to TRBJ2-3; TRBD2 matches 9 bases. This CDR3 is 15 amino acids long. Germline V gives CDR1 LGHNA, CDR2 YSLEER. V gave up 3 bases and J gave up 6 bases; unmatched junction bases: 7. CDR3 in amino acids: CASSQPGLAGDTQYF. CDR3 sequence (DNA): TGCGCCAGCAGCCAGCCGGGACTAGCAGGTGATACGCAGTATTTT.

Concerning this clone itself: The same CDR3 arises from other DNA sequences in this sample as well. The chain links TRBV27 to TRBJ2-7, with TRBD1 identical over 7 bases. The V gene end was trimmed by 5 bases and the J gene end by 3 bases; junction bases not matched to a gene: 1. Germline CDR1 reads MNHEY; CDR2 reads SMNVEV (reference sequence). There are 12 residues in the CDR3. This CDR3 is CASSPGGYEQYF. The CDR3 DNA sequence: TGTGCCAGCAGTCCAGGGGGCTACGAGCAGTACTTC.

As for this clone: This clone may be a read error of a much larger clone one base away. The J gene is TRBJ2-1, the V gene TRBV11-2; 9 bases map to TRBD2. The CDR3 consists of 15 residues. After removal of 1 base from V and 3 bases from J, the junction contained 1 base not matched to a gene. From germline, CDR1 is SGHAT and CDR2 FQNNGV. The CDR3 DNA sequence: TGTGCCAGCAGCTTAGGACTAGCGGACTACAATGAGCAGTTCTTC. Translating it yields CASSLGLADYNEQFF.

The sample holds a few counts of this clone. The chain employs TRBV25-1 and TRBJ1-2, with D unclear. The CDR3 loop spans 12 amino acids. V was shortened by 4 bases and J by 4 bases, with 7 bases between the two germline ends. Germline assignment: CDR1 MGHDK and CDR2 SYGVNS. The CDR3 nucleotides read TGTGCCAGCAGTGGAGGGTTCTATGGCTACACCTTC. Its protein product is CASSGGFYGYTF.

The CDR3 coding sequence is TGTGCCACCAGCAGACCCGCGAACCCTGCAACTAATGAAAAACTGTTTTTT. Protein sequence: CATSRPANPATNEKLFF. This chain links TRBV15 with TRBJ1-4; D not certain. The V gene lost 2 bases and the J gene lost 0 bases, with 13 bases spanning the gap. CDR1 and CDR2 (germline): LNHNV, YYDKDF (reference sequence). The CDR3 length is 17 residues.

This clone appeared a single time. V is TRBV25-1 and J is TRBJ2-7; TRBD1 might be the D (5 bases). There are 12 residues in the CDR3. The V gene lost 0 bases and the J gene lost 12 bases, with 12 bases spanning the gap. Germline CDR1 reads MGHDK; CDR2 reads SYGVNS. CDR3 protein: CASSEYEGVWYF. CDR3 coding DNA: TGTGCCAGCAGTGAATATGAAGGGGTATGGTACTTC.

CDR3: CASSDRRGTGENEQYF. The DNA for the CDR3 is TGCGCCAGCAGTGATCGGAGAGGGACAGGGGAAAACGAGCAGTACTTC. The V call is TRBV10-1, the J call TRBJ2-7; TRBD1 matches at 10 bases. Germline V CDR1 and CDR2: WNHNN, SYGVQD (reference sequence). CDR3 length equals 16 residues. V was clipped by 3 bases and J by 5 bases; unmatched bases: 10.

In its sample, this clone was seen a few times. The V call is TRBV29-1, the J call TRBJ2-5, with D hard to call. The ends were cut back, 3 bases at V and 2 bases at J, with 13 bases in the middle. CDR1 and CDR2 from the germline V gene are SQVTM and ANQGSEA. The CDR3 totals 14 residues. The CDR3 loop is CSVDVPPGQETQYF. CDR3 nucleotides: TGCAGCGTTGATGTACCCCCCGGGCAAGAGACCCAGTACTTC.

The chain employs TRBV30 and TRBJ2-1, with D maybe TRBD2 (6 bases). The CDR3 covers 14 residues. V was clipped by 0 bases and J by 5 bases, with 11 bases between them. CDR1 GTSNPN and CDR2 SVGIG come from the germline V gene (reference sequence). The CDR3 reads CAWSVGGKNNEQFF. DNA of the CDR3: TGTGCCTGGAGTGTCGGGGGAAAAAACAATGAGCAGTTCTTC.